A selection of T cell receptor beta chains follows, all from one sample in a study of metastatic and nonmetastatic thyroid tumors. TCRdb reanalyzed the PCR reads with MiXCR. The sample shows 35,000 to 40,000 clones, less than 20% of them seen only once. Sequencing was carried out using tumor tissue. These receptors all come from a female donor with papillary thyroid cancer or a benign thyroid nodule (not recorded which). Some clones in this sample may be carry-over from other donors' samples. The CDR3 runs from the conserved cysteine through the conserved F or W. D genes are given only for firm matches. Not every row has a clone size; where given, it reads once, few, many or a size class.

v_call,d_call,clone_size,j_call,cdr3_nt,cdr3_aa
TRBV6-1,.,many,TRBJ1-1,TGTGCCAGCAGTGAACTTGACAGTGAAGCTTTCTTT,CASSELDSEAFF
TRBV4-1,.,.,TRBJ1-6,TGCGCCAGCATTCAAGATCCCGGGGTTAGGGATTCACCCCTCCACTTT,CASIQDPGVRDSPLHF
TRBV27,TRBD2,few,TRBJ2-7,TGTGCCAGCGTGACCCCTCTACAGGTAGCGGGGCACGAGCAGTACTTC,CASVTPLQVAGHEQYF
TRBV20-1,TRBD2,.,TRBJ2-1,TGCAGTGCTAGAGAACGGCGGGGGGGCGTATACAATGAGCAGTTCTTC,CSARERRGGVYNEQFF
TRBV5-6,.,many,TRBJ1-1,TGTGCCAGCAGCCCTGGCGTGGGGCGGACTGAAGCTTTCTTT,CASSPGVGRTEAFF
TRBV2,.,.,TRBJ2-1,TGTGCCAGCAACGTGTTAGGGCCGGGAAATGAGCAGTTCTTC,CASNVLGPGNEQFF
TRBV6-1,TRBD2,.,TRBJ2-7,TGTGCCAGCAGCCAGATAGCGGGGATCTCCTACGAGCAGTACTTC,CASSQIAGISYEQYF
TRBV5-1,TRBD1,many,TRBJ1-2,TGCGCCAGCAGGATAGGGGACAGATCTAACTATGGCTACACCTTC,CASRIGDRSNYGYTF
TRBV6-1,.,many,TRBJ1-1,TGTGCCAGCAGTTGGGTGGATAACACTGAAGCTTTCTTT,CASSWVDNTEAFF
TRBV5-1,TRBD2,many,TRBJ2-3,TGCGCCAGCAGCTTGACACTAGCGGGATATTCTAGCACAGATACGCAGTATTTT,CASSLTLAGYSSTDTQYF
TRBV11-1,TRBD2,many,TRBJ2-1,TGTGCCAGCAGTAGTGGCGTACTAGCGGGAGGCAATGAGCAGTTCTTC,CASSSGVLAGGNEQFF
TRBV2,TRBD2,many,TRBJ2-1,TGTGCCAGCAGGATAGCGGGGGGGATGTACAATGAGCAGTTCTTC,CASRIAGGMYNEQFF
TRBV20-1,TRBD2,.,TRBJ2-7,TGCAGTGTCATCTTACCTAGCGGGAGCGCCCGGGAGCAGTACTTC,CSVILPSGSAREQYF
TRBV9,TRBD2,many,TRBJ2-7,TGTGCCAGCAGCGCGGGACTAGCCAACTACGAGCAGTACTTC,CASSAGLANYEQYF
TRBV25-1,.,many,TRBJ2-3,TGTGCCAGCAGTGAATACAAGGGGGGGACCACAGATACGCAGTATTTT,CASSEYKGGTTDTQYF
TRBV6-5,.,.,TRBJ1-1,TGTGCCAGCAGTTACCAGGGGTCCACTGAAGCTTTCTTT,CASSYQGSTEAFF
TRBV20-1,TRBD1,many,TRBJ2-1,TGCAGTGCTAGAATGGGACAGGAGACCAATGAGCAGTTCTTC,CSARMGQETNEQFF
TRBV7-6,.,many,TRBJ1-1,TGTGCCAGCAGCCCGGACGGAGCGAACACTGAAGCTTTCTTT,CASSPDGANTEAFF
TRBV28,.,many,TRBJ2-3,TGTGCCATCAAGGGCCCTTTTAATAGAGATACGCAGTATTTT,CAIKGPFNRDTQYF
TRBV2,.,.,TRBJ1-1,TGTGCCAGCGGGTTGAGGTCTAGTAGGGCGGCTTTCTTT,CASGLRSSRAAFF
TRBV29-1,.,many,TRBJ1-1,TGCAGCGCCGGGGGGCGATATGAAGCTTTCTTT,CSAGGRYEAFF
TRBV20-1,.,many,TRBJ2-7,TGCAGTGCTTCCTCTGGACTTTCTTACGAGCAGTACTTC,CSASSGLSYEQYF